The T cell receptor beta chain described here comes from a study of CD8+CD57+ T cells in acquired aplastic anemia. The wider study: The average for DNA from sorted CD4+ and CD8+ cells was 3.2 ug.

The germline V gene encodes CDR1 DFQATT and CDR2 SNEGSKA (reference sequence). V was cut by 6 bases and J by 0 bases, with 11 bases left in between. The CDR3 is 13 residues long. With respect to this clonotype: Its antigen is undetermined.

Study observations and caveats: Patients and controls shared roughly 31 CD8+ CDR3 sequences, highly expressed in patients.

It was genomic DNA that served as the template for profiling TCR beta VDJ and CDR3. TCRdb itself ran the reads through MiXCR, one entry per CDR3 protein. The data contain 150,000 to 200,000 distinct CDR3 sequences, approximately 51% of them seen just once; the ten biggest clones take up 3.2%. Sequenced patients had shown CD8+CD57+ cell expansion by flow cytometry. The chain employs TRBV20-1 and TRBJ1-1; the D gene is possibly TRBD1 (6 bases). The sample consisted of sorted CD4+, CD8+, or CD8+CD57+ T cells (not recorded which) from PBMCs. The TCR comes from a human donor with aplastic anemia. DNA for the CDR3: TGCAGTGCAGCAGGGGTTGTGAACACTGAAGCTTTCTTT. This gives the protein CSAAGVVNTEAFF.